The T cell receptor beta chain described here comes from a study of blood T cells in healthy people across ages. A second about 6 to 12 cycle PCR used barcoded and J-beta primers. TCRdb re-analysed the 5' RACE reads in MiXCR, keeping a single row per CDR3 protein. The table lists hundreds of thousands of distinct CDR3 sequences, roughly 25% of them singletons. General study results and limits: The study could not conclusively compare naive and antigen-experienced cells, given its unsorted PBMCs.

This clonotype was seen a handful of times. Its cognate antigen is unknown. The same specimen was also included in a second study, on T cells of mothers and their children. That publication notes: Each mother yielded more than 8.5 million TCR beta CDR3 reads. Each child yielded about 3 million reads. Slightly higher overlap, not significant, was seen in related mother-child pairs than in unrelated pairs. Sequencing revealed no T cell clones that were persistent and microchimeric.

The sequenced sample was blood. This sequence originates from a boy younger than 18 in good health.

The chain's CDR3 is CASSFEVGNYEQYF. The CDR3 DNA reads TGTGCCAGCAGCTTCGAGGTCGGAAACTACGAGCAGTACTTC. The chain couples TRBV11-2 to TRBJ2-5, with D unresolved. The DNA matches TRBJ2-7 better at its end, which makes the J call doubtful. From germline, CDR1 is SGHAT and CDR2 FQNNGV. CDR3 length: 14 residues.